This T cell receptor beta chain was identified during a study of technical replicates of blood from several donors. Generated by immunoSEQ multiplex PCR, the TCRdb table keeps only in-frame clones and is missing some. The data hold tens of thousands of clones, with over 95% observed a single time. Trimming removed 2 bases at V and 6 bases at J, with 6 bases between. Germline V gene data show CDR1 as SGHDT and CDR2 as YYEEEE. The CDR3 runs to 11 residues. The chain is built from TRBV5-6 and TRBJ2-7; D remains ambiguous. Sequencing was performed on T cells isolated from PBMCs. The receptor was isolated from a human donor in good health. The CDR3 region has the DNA TGTGCCAGCAGCTTCCGGTCCGAGCAGTACTTC. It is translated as CASSFRSEQYF.